This T cell receptor (beta chain) emerged from a study of technical replicates of blood from several donors. Produced via immunoSEQ multiplex PCR; TCRdb's table is partial and in-frame only. Of 10,000 or so clones in the sample, under 95% are singletons; the top ten hold 8.5% to 10%. The length of the CDR3 is 14 residues. Germline loops: CDR1 LGHNT, CDR2 FRNRAP. The V segment lost 3 bases and the J segment 4 bases; nucleotides outside the gene matches: 3. The chain has TRBV12-5 and TRBJ1-1, with 9 positions matching TRBD1. This receptor was taken from a human donor in good health. Input material: PBMCs. This CDR3 is CASGLQGAATEAFF. CDR3 sequence (DNA): TGTGCTAGTGGTTTACAGGGGGCCGCCACTGAAGCTTTCTTT.